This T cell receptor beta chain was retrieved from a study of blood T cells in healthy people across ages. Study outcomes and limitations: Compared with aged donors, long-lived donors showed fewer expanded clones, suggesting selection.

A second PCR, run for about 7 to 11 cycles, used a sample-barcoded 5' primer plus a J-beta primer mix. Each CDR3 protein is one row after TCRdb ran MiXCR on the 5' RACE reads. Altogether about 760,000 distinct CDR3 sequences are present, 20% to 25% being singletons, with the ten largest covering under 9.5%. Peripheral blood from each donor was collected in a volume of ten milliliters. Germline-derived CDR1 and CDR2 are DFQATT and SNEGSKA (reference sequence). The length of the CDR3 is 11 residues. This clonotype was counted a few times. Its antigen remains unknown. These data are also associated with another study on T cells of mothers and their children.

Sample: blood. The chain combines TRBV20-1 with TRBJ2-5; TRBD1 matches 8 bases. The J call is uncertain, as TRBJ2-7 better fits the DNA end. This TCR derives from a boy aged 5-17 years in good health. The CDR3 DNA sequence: TGCAGCACCAAAGACAGGGGCGAGCAGTACTTC. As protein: CSTKDRGEQYF.